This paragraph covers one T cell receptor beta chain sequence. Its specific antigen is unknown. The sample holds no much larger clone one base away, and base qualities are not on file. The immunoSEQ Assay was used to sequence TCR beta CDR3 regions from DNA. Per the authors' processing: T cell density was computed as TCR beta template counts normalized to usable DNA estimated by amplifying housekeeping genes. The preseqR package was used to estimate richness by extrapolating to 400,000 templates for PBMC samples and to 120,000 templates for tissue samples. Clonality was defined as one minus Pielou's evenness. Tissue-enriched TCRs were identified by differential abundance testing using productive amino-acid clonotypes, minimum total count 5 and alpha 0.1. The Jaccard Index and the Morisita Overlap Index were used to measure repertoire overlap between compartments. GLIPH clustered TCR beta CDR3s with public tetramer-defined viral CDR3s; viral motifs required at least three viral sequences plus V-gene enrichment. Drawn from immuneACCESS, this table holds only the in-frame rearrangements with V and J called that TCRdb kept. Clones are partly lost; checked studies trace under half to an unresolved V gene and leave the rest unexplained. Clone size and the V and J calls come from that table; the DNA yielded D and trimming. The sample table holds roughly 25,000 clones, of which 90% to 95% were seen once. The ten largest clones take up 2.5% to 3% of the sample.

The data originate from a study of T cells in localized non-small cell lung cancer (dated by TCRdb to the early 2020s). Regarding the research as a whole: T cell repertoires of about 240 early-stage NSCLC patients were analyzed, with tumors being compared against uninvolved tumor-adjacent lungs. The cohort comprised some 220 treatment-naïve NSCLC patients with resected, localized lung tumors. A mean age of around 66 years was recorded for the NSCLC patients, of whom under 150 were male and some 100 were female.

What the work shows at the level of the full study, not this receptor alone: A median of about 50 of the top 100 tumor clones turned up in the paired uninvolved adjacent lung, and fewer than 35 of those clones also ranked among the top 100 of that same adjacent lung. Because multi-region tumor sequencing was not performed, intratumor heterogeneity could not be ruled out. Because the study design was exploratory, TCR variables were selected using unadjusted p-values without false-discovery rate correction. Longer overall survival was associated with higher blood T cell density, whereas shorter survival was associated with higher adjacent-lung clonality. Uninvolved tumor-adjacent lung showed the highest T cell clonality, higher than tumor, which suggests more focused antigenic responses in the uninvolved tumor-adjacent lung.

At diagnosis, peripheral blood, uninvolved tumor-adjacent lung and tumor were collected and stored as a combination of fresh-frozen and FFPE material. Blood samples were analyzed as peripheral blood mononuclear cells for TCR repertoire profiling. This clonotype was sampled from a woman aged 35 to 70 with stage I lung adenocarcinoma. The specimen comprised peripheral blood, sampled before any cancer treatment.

The CDR3: CASSRVGSETQYF. The base sequence is TGTGCCAGCAGCAGGGTTGGGTCAGAGACCCAGTACTTC. The chain is assembled from TRBV7-9 and TRBJ2-5; no confident D gene assignment can be made. Sequences SEHNR (CDR1) and FQNEAQ (CDR2) are obtained from the germline V gene (reference sequence). V and J are truncated by 5 bases and 4 bases respectively, leaving an intervening sequence of 11 bases. Including the terminal cysteine and phenylalanine, the CDR3 comprises 13 residues. The read is trimmed to its CDR3 DNA, 39 bases read in frame from base 1. Joined to the reference TRBV7-9 and TRBJ2-5 proteins, this CDR3 gives the full variable domain: DTGVSQNPRHKITKRGQNVTFRCDPISEHNRLYWYRQTLGQGPEFLTYFQNEAQLEKSRLLSDRFSAERPKGSFSTLEIQRTEQGDSAMYLCASSRVGSETQYFGPGTRLLVL.